This T cell receptor (beta chain) was captured by sequencing in a study of technical replicates of blood from a handful of donors. With V trimmed by 4 bases and J by 6 bases, 10 bases remained unmatched. This CDR3 contains 15 residues. Germline V gene lookup returns CDR1 SGHRS and CDR2 YFSETQ. Only in-frame clones appear in the TCRdb table, and some are missing; sequencing was by immunoSEQ multiplex PCR. The table shows tens of thousands of clones, with about 90% occurring only once. Sequences were obtained from T cells isolated from PBMCs. The TCR originated in a human donor in good health. This rearrangement joins TRBV5-1 to TRBJ2-3, with 8 bases identical to TRBD2. The CDR3 is CASSLDGGGLDTQYF. In nucleotides, the CDR3 is TGCGCCAGCAGCCTGGACGGGGGGGGCTTGGATACGCAGTATTTT.